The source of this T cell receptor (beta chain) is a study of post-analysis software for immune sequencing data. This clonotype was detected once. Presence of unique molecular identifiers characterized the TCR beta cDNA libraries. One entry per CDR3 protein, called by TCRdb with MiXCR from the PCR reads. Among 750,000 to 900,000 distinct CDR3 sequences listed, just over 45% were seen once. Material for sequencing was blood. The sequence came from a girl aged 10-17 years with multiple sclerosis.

The CDR3 sequence is CASSPWTSGSGIYNEQFF. CDR3 in DNA: TGTGCCAGCAGTCCGTGGACTAGCGGGAGTGGCATTTACAATGAGCAGTTCTTC. The V and J genes are TRBV27 and TRBJ2-1; 13 bases fit TRBD2. The CDR3 spans 18 residues. With V trimmed by 5 bases and J by 4 bases, 11 bases remained unmatched. CDR1 and CDR2 from the germline V gene are MNHEY and SMNVEV (reference sequence).